The 10 T cell receptor beta chains given below trace back to one sample, sequenced in a study of cytomegalovirus exposure and HLA in healthy donors. Vbeta (60) and Jbeta (13) primers were used in the PCR. Data came from immunoSEQ multiplex PCR; TCRdb stores just in-frame clones and leaves some out. The data show 140,000 to 150,000 clones, roughly 10% seen once. The sequencing sample was made of PBMCs. The receptors were gathered from a man aged 50-60 years in good health and CMV-seronegative.

Remarks on this clone: Mismatch with germline at one junction end may stem from a read error. J is TRBJ1-5 and V is TRBV11-2; 8 bases line up with TRBD1. The CDR3 loop spans 14 amino acids. CDR1 is SGHAT, CDR2 FQNNGV, per germline. The CDR3 sequence: CASSIDRGNQPQHF. The CDR3 nucleotides are TGTGCCAGCAGCATAGACAGGGGTAATCAGCCCCAGCATTTT.

CDR3 protein: CASTIGIGETQYF. DNA for the CDR3: TGTGCCAGTACCATCGGGATTGGGGAGACCCAGTACTTC. V gene TRBV19 combines with J gene TRBJ2-5; TRBD2 might be the D (5 bases). The CDR3 extends over 13 amino acids. Looked up from germline, CDR1 is LNHDA and CDR2 is SQIVND (reference sequence). V was clipped by 7 bases and J by 5 bases, with 14 bases between them.

This clone has just a few counts. V gene TRBV23-1 combines with J gene TRBJ2-2, with D possibly TRBD1 on 5 matching bases. TRBV23-1 is known as an ORF, though its function is uncertain. The CDR3 runs 17 residues. Trimming removed 0 bases from V and 4 bases from J, with 15 bases in between. CDR3 loop: CASSQSIFDSSTGELFF. CDR3 nucleotides: TGCGCCAGCAGTCAATCGATATTTGACAGCTCCACCGGGGAGCTGTTTTTT.

This chain connects TRBV5-8 to TRBJ1-2, with 7 bases matching TRBD1. The length of the CDR3 is 13 residues. V was clipped by 4 bases and J by 5 bases; unmatched bases: 5. The V gene's germline CDR1 is SGHTS and CDR2 YDEGEE. This CDR3 reads CASSLGQYYGYTF. The CDR3 nucleotides are TGTGCCAGCAGCCTGGGACAGTATTATGGCTACACCTTC. The whole variable domain, filled in from reference TRBV5-8 and TRBJ1-2, reads EAGVTQSPTHLIKTRGQQATLRCSPISGHTSVYWYQQALGLGLQFLLWYDEGEERNRGNFPPRFSGRQFPNYSSELNVNALELEDSALYLCASSLGQYYGYTFGSGTRLTVV.

The V gene is TRBV6-6, the J gene TRBJ2-5; TRBD2 matches 9 bases. Looked up from germline, CDR1 is MNHNY and CDR2 is SVGAGI (reference sequence). The V gene end was trimmed by 6 bases and the J gene end by 4 bases; junction bases not matched to a gene: 6. The CDR3 has 14 residues. The CDR3 reads CASSRSTSGETQYF. Written as DNA, the CDR3 is TGTGCCAGCAGCCGATCGACTAGCGGAGAGACCCAGTACTTC.

The CDR3, as DNA: TGTGCCAGCGTACTAGCGGGAGGACCGGGGGAGCAGTACTTC. Translation gives CASVLAGGPGEQYF. V gene TRBV2 combines with J gene TRBJ2-7, with 12 bases aligning to TRBD2. Per germline, CDR1 SNHLY and CDR2 FYNNEI. This CDR3 comprises 14 residues. Trimming at V came to 8 bases and at J to 7 bases, leaving 9 bases not matched to a gene. The whole variable domain, filled in from reference TRBV2 and TRBJ2-7, reads EPEVTQTPSHQVTQMGQEVILRCVPISNHLYFYWYRQILGQKVEFLVSFYNNEISEKSEIFDDQFSVERPDGSNFTLKIRSTKLEDSAMYFCASVLAGGPGEQYFGPGTRLTVT.

The V call is TRBV5-1, the J call TRBJ1-2; TRBD1 matches 7 bases. The CDR3 has 16 amino acids. Unmatched junction bases numbered 8, after V lost 0 bases and J lost 3 bases. Germline V lookup: CDR1 SGHRS, CDR2 YFSETQ. CDR3: CASSLVPAGGDYGYTF. CDR3 in DNA: TGCGCCAGCAGCTTGGTTCCGGCAGGGGGTGACTATGGCTACACCTTC.

This clone was detected only a few times. The J gene is TRBJ2-2, the V gene TRBV2, with 9 bases fitting TRBD2. The CDR3 is 17 residues long. CDR1 and CDR2 (germline): SNHLY, FYNNEI. Trimming took 5 bases from V and 7 from J; bases not matched to a gene: 14. CDR3 in amino acids: CASSRTLAGVEGGELFF. The CDR3 DNA follows: TGTGCCAGCAGTCGAACCTTAGCGGGAGTCGAAGGCGGGGAGCTGTTTTTT.

The chain links TRBV6-1 to TRBJ2-3; D possibly corresponds to TRBD2 (5 bases). With 6 bases removed from V and 5 bases from J, the gap between germline ends came to 6 bases. This CDR3 comprises 11 residues. Germline V gene data show CDR1 as MNHNS and CDR2 as SASEGT. This chain's CDR3 is CASRLVDTQYF. CDR3 in DNA: TGTGCCAGCAGACTAGTAGATACGCAGTATTTT.

V and J are TRBV7-3 and TRBJ2-5; 8 nucleotides match TRBD2. This CDR3 region has 15 residues. Trimming took 0 bases from V and 3 from J; bases not matched to a gene: 3. Germline V lookup: CDR1 SGHTA, CDR2 FQGTGA. The DNA for the CDR3 is TGTGCCAGCAGCTTAACCCGCGGGGGGAAAGAGACCCAGTACTTC. It codes for CASSLTRGGKETQYF.